This TCR beta chain was captured in a study of cytomegalovirus exposure and HLA in healthy donors. Comments on this clone: Its antigen is still unknown.

Germline V gene sequence: CDR1 GTSNPN, CDR2 SVGIG (reference sequence). V shed 2 bases and J shed 5 bases, with 9 bases lying between them. This CDR3 has 12 residues. Study results and caveats: Earlier analysis looked at TCR beta V segments, and most were productive about 87% or about 30% of the time. Roughly uniform depth of sequencing across donors was assumed in presence/absence analyses. Researchers catalogued some 160 TCR beta chains as cytomegalovirus-associated. In a later analysis, V- and J-gene trimming of beta chains associated with a DCLRE1C missense variant, replicated independently.

The PCR contained 60 Vbeta and 13 Jbeta primers. Sequenced by immunoSEQ multiplex PCR; TCRdb stores in-frame clones only, minus some. The sample features tens of thousands of clones, with 15% in its top ten. The V gene is TRBV30, the J gene TRBJ2-5; no clear D. The sample consisted of PBMCs. This receptor was obtained from a man aged 50 to 60 in good health and CMV-seropositive. CDR3 in amino acids: CAWSLVGETQYF. The DNA for the CDR3 is TGTGCCTGGAGTCTAGTTGGTGAGACCCAGTACTTC. The whole variable domain, remainder taken from reference TRBV30 and TRBJ2-5, is SQTIHQWPATLVQPVGSPLSLECTVEGTSNPNLYWYRQAAGRGLQLLFYSVGIGQISSEVPQNLSASRPQDRQFILSSKKLLLSDSGFYLCAWSLVGETQYFGPGTRLLVL.